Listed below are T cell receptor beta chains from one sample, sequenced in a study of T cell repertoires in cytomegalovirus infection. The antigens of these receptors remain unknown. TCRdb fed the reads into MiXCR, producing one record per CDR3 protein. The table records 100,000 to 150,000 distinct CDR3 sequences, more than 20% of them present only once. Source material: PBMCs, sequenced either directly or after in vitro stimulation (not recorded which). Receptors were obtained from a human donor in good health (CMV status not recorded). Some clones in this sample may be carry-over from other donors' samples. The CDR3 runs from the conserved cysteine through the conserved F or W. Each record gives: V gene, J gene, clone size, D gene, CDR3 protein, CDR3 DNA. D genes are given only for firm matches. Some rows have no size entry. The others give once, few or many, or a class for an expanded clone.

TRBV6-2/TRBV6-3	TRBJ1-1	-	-	CASSPGFGEIFF	TGTGCCAGCAGTCCAGGGTTTGGTGAGATCTTCTTT
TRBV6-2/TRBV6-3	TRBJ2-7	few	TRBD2	CASSYSIREASYEQYF	TGTGCCAGCAGTTACTCTATCCGGGAGGCCTCCTACGAGCAGTACTTC
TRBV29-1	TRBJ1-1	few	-	CSVEGGMDTEAFF	TGCAGCGTTGAAGGAGGGATGGACACTGAAGCTTTCTTT
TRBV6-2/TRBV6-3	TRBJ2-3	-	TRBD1	CASNTGASTDTQYF	TGTGCCAGCAACACAGGGGCCTCCACAGATACGCAGTATTTT
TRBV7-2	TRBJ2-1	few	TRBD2	CASSGRGGRVYNEQFF	TGTGCCAGCAGCGGGCGGGGGGGGAGGGTATACAATGAGCAGTTCTTC
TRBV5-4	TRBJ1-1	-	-	CASSLSGDRTEAFF	TGTGCCAGCAGCTTATCAGGGGATCGTACTGAAGCTTTCTTT
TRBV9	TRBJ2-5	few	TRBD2	CASSVKIDWREGHQETQYF	TGTGCCAGCAGCGTTAAGATCGACTGGCGGGAGGGCCACCAAGAGACCCAGTACTTC
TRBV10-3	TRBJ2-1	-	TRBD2	CAISERGDNEQFF	TGTGCCATCAGTGAGCGGGGGGACAATGAGCAGTTCTTC
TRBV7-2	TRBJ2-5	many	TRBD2	CASSLGLAGGAGETQYF	TGTGCCAGCAGCTTAGGACTAGCGGGAGGAGCGGGAGAGACCCAGTACTTC
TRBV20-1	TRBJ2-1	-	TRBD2	CSASSGLAGVGEQFF	TGCAGTGCTAGTTCGGGACTAGCGGGAGTGGGTGAGCAGTTCTTC
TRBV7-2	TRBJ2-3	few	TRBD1	CASSFGQGDTQYF	TGTGCCAGCAGTTTCGGACAGGGGGATACGCAGTATTTT
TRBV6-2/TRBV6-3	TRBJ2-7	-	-	CATGTRQYEQYF	TGTGCCACCGGGACACGACAGTACGAGCAGTACTTC